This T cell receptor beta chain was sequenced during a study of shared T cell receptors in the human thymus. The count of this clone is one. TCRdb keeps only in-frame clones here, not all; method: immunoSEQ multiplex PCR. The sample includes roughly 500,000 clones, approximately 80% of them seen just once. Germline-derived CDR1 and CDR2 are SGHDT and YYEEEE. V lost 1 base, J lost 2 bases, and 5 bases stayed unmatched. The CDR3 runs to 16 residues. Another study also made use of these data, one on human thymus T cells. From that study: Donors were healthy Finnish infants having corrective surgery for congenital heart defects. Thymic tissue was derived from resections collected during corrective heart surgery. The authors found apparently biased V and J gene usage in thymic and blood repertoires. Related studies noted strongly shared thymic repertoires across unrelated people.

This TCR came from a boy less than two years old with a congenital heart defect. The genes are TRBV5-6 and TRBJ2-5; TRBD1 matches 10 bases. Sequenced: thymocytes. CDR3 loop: CASSLYGTGVQETQYF. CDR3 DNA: TGTGCCAGCAGCTTGTACGGGACAGGGGTACAAGAGACCCAGTACTTC.